This TCR beta chain was documented in a study of cytomegalovirus exposure and HLA in healthy donors. Unmatched junction bases numbered 9, after V lost 3 bases and J lost 8 bases. The CDR3 length is 15 residues. Germline V gene sequence: CDR1 LGHNA, CDR2 YNFKEQ. Note on this clone: Its antigen is unknown.

General observations from the study: As immune exposure information, only CMV serostatus was available. An ancestry cluster, one associated with Asian ancestry, reportedly showed fewer N-insertions than the approximately 650-donor mean in a later analysis.

PCR primers comprised 60 Vbeta and 13 Jbeta primers. The authors' processing: Roughly 11 million shared chains were among the 60 million to 80 million unique TCR beta chains that a later analysis counted. Libraries were prepared by immunoSEQ multiplex PCR; TCRdb keeps only in-frame clonotypes and omits some of them. V and J calls and clone size are those listed in that table; D and trimming were worked out from the DNA. The sample shows around 190,000 clones, about 81% of them seen only once. The TCR was taken from a man in his thirties or forties in good health and CMV-seropositive. Sequences were obtained from PBMCs. This chain connects TRBV4-2 to TRBJ1-5, with TRBD1 matching 8 bases. The CDR3 region has the DNA TGTGCCAGCAGCCAGGGGGGACAGGTTTTTGAGCCCCAGCATTTT. Translated, it gives CASSQGGQVFEPQHF.